The text below deals with one T cell receptor (beta chain). The target of this receptor is not known. No per-base quality is available; no much larger clone lies one base away. Using the deep immunoSEQ assay, multiplex PCR amplified TCR CDR3 regions from genomic DNA. Extracted genomic DNA from each cell subset was distributed evenly across all wells of several immunoSEQ 96-well plates, and each plate was treated as a replicate. For sorted subsets, each replicate PCR was loaded with approximately 200 ng genomic DNA, equivalent to roughly 30,000 T cell genomes. Purified libraries were quantified with a Qubit 3.0 fluorometer, sized on a Bioanalyzer 2100, and re-quantified with the KAPA Library Quantification kit. Every immunoSEQ 96-well plate was sequenced on a dedicated single-read 150-cycle Illumina NextSeq 550 flow cell. Regarding the original processing steps: The immunoSEQ output contained only junctional sequences without quality scores, so filtering could not match that applied to full-length reads. To assign V/J genes and CDR3, sequences were annotated against IMGT germline references using PyIR, a Python wrapper for IgBLAST v1.9. Reads were removed for weak V/J assignments (E-value above 1e-6), missing CDR3, stop codons, out-of-frame junctions, or ambiguous translated residues. V3J clonotypes were defined by identical inferred V gene, J gene, and CDR3 amino acid sequence. Percentage overlap between repertoires was computed as shared unique clonotypes divided by the size of the smaller repertoire. Richness of each repertoire was evaluated using RTK rarefaction, the Chao1 estimator, and Recon v2.1 estimates of unobserved clonotypes. Generation probabilities were computed with OLGA for all TCRbeta clonotypes obtained by the gDNA method from a handful of donors. Here the immuneACCESS table is served through TCRdb, limited to in-frame sequences with V and J called. Missing clones are a known gap in these copies; in checked studies unresolved V genes cover under half, and the rest lacks a known reason. From that table come the V and J calls and clone size; the DNA was used to work out D and trimming. The sample contains around 700,000 clones, roughly 72% of them found a single time. The leading ten clones occupy more than 1.5% of the sample.

This sample was taken from a study of shared clonotypes between healthy human individuals (dated by TCRdb to 2020 to 2022). A note on the overall study: Three men and two women, aged 18 to 49 years, made up the cohort. Different laboratories and diverse techniques were used to prepare libraries and sequence TCR repertoires, to increase sequencing depth and limit assay-specific biases. To estimate repertoire size and how much clonotype sharing occurs between individuals, the study deeply sequenced the blood TCR repertoires of several healthy adults. Each donor's leukapheresis produced roughly between about 0.85 and 10 billion PBMCs. For each donor, three plates each were used for CD4 naive and CD4 memory, two plates were used for CD8 naive, and one plate was used for CD8 memory.

Broader findings and caveats from the paper: Larger estimated clonotype richness was generally found for naive subsets than for memory subsets. Compared with non-shared clonotypes, the clonotypes found in all four sorted-subset donors had higher generation probabilities. Sampling was restricted to blood, and TCR repertoires in tissues likely differ from the TCR repertoires found in blood. The genetic and exposure-history diversity represented was limited by the small number of donors. Even with the large sequencing depth, rarefaction of the sorted-subset datasets indicated that sequencing was incomplete. When a handful of donors were compared, the shared fraction of clonotypes was approximately 5% for naive CD4, 3.5% to 4% for naive CD8, 2.3% for memory CD4, and about 0.36% for memory CD8. Pairwise subsampling led to the expectation that sequencing depth would affect the degree of clonotype sharing among donors.

Donors were healthy HIV-negative adults with no recently reported acute infections or vaccinations. All donors were Caucasian adults living in Nashville, Tennessee, USA. CD4+ T cells were enriched through magnetic negative selection, after which naive cells were positively selected on CD45RA and the remaining negative fraction served as the memory subset. Blood was collected by leukapheresis, and PBMCs were isolated by Ficoll-Histopaque density gradient centrifugation and then cryopreserved in liquid nitrogen vapor phase. Purity and quantity of every magnetically sorted T cell population were checked by analytical flow cytometry. Each sorted fraction had its genomic DNA isolated and then quantified by UV absorbance on a Nanodrop 2000c. According to the germline V gene, CDR1 reads SGHAT and CDR2 reads FQNNGV. V is pruned by 5 bases and J by 7 bases, leaving 5 bases of the junction without a gene match. Reading from cysteine to phenylalanine, the CDR3 counts 14 amino acids. CDR3 DNA only is kept here, 42 bases in frame from base 1.

The sequence was obtained from a woman between 25 and 40 years old in good health. The chain is assembled from TRBV11-2 and TRBJ2-7; 13 of the junction bases match TRBD2. The sample taken for sequencing was memory CD4+ T cells sorted from blood. The cell subset or site tag for this specimen amounts to: CD45RA-negative fraction. The CDR3 in this case is CASSQGTSGKEQYF. The DNA is as follows: TGTGCCAGCAGCCAAGGGACTAGCGGGAAAGAGCAGTACTTC. Where the CDR3 stops, the reference TRBV11-2 and TRBJ2-7 genes take over; the full variable domain is EAGVAQSPRYKIIEKRQSVAFWCNPISGHATLYWYQQILGQGPKLLIQFQNNGVVDDSQLPKDRFSAERLKGVDSTLKIQPAKLEDSAVYLCASSQGTSGKEQYFGPGTRLTVT.